The 18 T cell receptor beta chains below were found in one sample sequenced in a study of vaccination effects on CD4 cells after COVID-19. Only in-frame clones appear in the TCRdb table, and some are missing; sequencing was by immunoSEQ multiplex PCR. The repertoire holds roughly 71,000 clones, with roughly four fifths as singletons. What these receptors recognize is not known. Viral peptide pool expansion of antigen-specific CD4+ T cells preceded sequencing in the ViraFEST assay. Culture lasted about nine days before CD4+ T cell isolation. Vaccine administered to participants consisted of two doses of either BNT162b2 or mRNA-1273. Sequencing was performed on CD4+ T cells from PBMCs cultured with HCoV-229E spike peptides, taken after COVID-19 vaccination. Source of these receptors: a human donor who received a COVID-19 vaccine.

The table lists this clone with a few counts. The V gene is TRBV5-4, the J gene TRBJ1-1; TRBD1 matches 7 bases. This CDR3 has 15 amino acids. V lost 4 bases and J lost 0; bases outside the gene matches: 6. Looked up from germline, CDR1 is SGHNT and CDR2 is YYREEE (reference sequence). CDR3: CASSRGQLMNTEAFF. The CDR3, as DNA: TGTGCCAGCAGCAGGGGACAGCTTATGAACACTGAAGCTTTCTTT.

This rearrangement joins TRBV20-1 to TRBJ1-4, with D unresolved. Germline-derived CDR1 and CDR2 are DFQATT and SNEGSKA (reference sequence). V was pared by 3 bases and J by 7 bases, with 12 bases between. This CDR3 contains 13 residues. The CDR3 here is CSASFAGAEKLFF. The CDR3 nucleotides are TGCAGTGCTAGTTTTGCGGGAGCTGAAAAACTGTTTTTT.

The CDR3 nucleotides are TGCGCCAGCAGCTTGGTGGACTGGAACACTGAAGCTTTCTTT. This translates into CASSLVDWNTEAFF. The chain has TRBV5-1 and TRBJ1-1, with D unresolved. V was pared by 0 bases and J by 1 base, with 7 bases between. Germline V gene data show CDR1 as SGHRS and CDR2 as YFSETQ. The CDR3 runs to 14 residues.

The CDR3 nucleotides read TGTGCCAGCAGCGTCATAGACGAGCAGTACGTC. Translating it yields CASSVIDEQYV. The V call is TRBV2, the J call TRBJ2-7; no clear D gene. The V end was cut by 6 bases, the J end by 5 bases, with 8 bases between. This CDR3 region has 11 residues. Looked up from germline, CDR1 is SNHLY and CDR2 is FYNNEI.

V and J are TRBV9 and TRBJ1-2; 10 nucleotides line up with TRBD1. Trimming took 3 bases from V and 8 from J; bases not matched to a gene: 10. This CDR3 is built from 15 residues. Germline-derived CDR1 and CDR2 are SGDLS and YYNGEE. CDR3 sequence (DNA): TGTGCCAGCAGCGCCGACATCGGACAGGGGGAAGGCTACACCTTC. Translating gives CASSADIGQGEGYTF.

The chain links TRBV27 to TRBJ1-4; D is ambiguous. Trimming left V 6 bases short and J 5 bases short, with 13 bases between. The germline V gene has CDR1 MNHEY and CDR2 SMNVEV (reference sequence). This CDR3 has 14 amino acids. The CDR3 bases are TGTGCCAGCAGGTCCGCAAAAAGAAATGAAAAACTGTTTTTT. It yields the protein CASRSAKRNEKLFF.

This clone was seen only once. This CDR3 reads CASSLRDRGGTGELFF. CDR3 bases: TGTGCCAGCAGTTTAAGAGACAGGGGAGGCACCGGGGAGCTGTTTTTT. J is TRBJ2-2 and V is TRBV27, with 8 positions matching TRBD1. Per germline, CDR1 MNHEY and CDR2 SMNVEV (reference sequence). V shed 2 bases, J shed 4 bases, and the junction held 6 bases outside the gene matches. CDR3 length: 16 residues.

V gene TRBV28 combines with J gene TRBJ2-1, with TRBD2 matching 11 bases. Unmatched junction bases numbered 11, after V lost 5 bases and J lost 11 bases. CDR1 and CDR2 from the germline V gene are MDHEN and SYDVKM. The CDR3 is 15 amino acids. The chain's CDR3 is CASSRNSGGAEKQFF. The DNA for the CDR3 is TGTGCCAGCAGTCGAAATAGCGGGGGGGCCGAAAAGCAGTTCTTC.

The chain joins TRBV7-3 to TRBJ2-5, with a weak D call TRBD2 (6 bases). The CDR3 sequence is 16 residues long. The V end was cut by 5 bases, the J end by 3 bases, with 19 bases between. Looked up from germline, CDR1 is SGHTA and CDR2 is FQGTGA. The CDR3 region has the DNA TGTGCCAGCAGCCAAAAAGGAGGGTTTGCGAAAGAGACCCAGTACTTC. This codes for CASSQKGGFAKETQYF.

The chain joins TRBV6-6 to TRBJ1-5; D call uncertain. Trimming removed 2 bases at V and 2 bases at J, with 10 bases between. The CDR3 consists of 15 residues. Per the germline V gene, CDR1 is MNHNY and CDR2 is SVGAGI (reference sequence). The CDR3 is CASSYNTRGNQPQHF. CDR3 nucleotides: TGTGCCAGCAGTTACAATACTCGCGGCAATCAGCCCCAGCATTTT.

The chain combines TRBV7-2 with TRBJ1-6; D possibly corresponds to TRBD1 (5 bases). Germline loops: CDR1 SGHTA, CDR2 FQGNSA. V lost 2 bases and J lost 6, with 20 bases in between. The CDR3 runs 18 residues. For the CDR3, the DNA is TGTGCCAGCAGCTTATTTTCACCCGGGGGTAGTGGTAATTCACCCCTCCACTTT. Amino acid sequence: CASSLFSPGGSGNSPLHF.

The chain couples TRBV2 to TRBJ1-3; the D gene is possibly TRBD1 (5 bases). CDR1 is SNHLY, CDR2 FYNNEI, per germline. The CDR3 runs 15 residues. Between the trimmed V and J ends, which lost 6 bases and 3 bases, there was a span of 15 bases. CDR3 coding DNA: TGTGCCAGCAGGGCCCAAGGGGCAAGTGGAAACACCATATATTTT. It encodes CASRAQGASGNTIYF.

The rearrangement joins TRBV18 to TRBJ2-2; the match to TRBD1 covers 7 bases. Trimming took 4 bases from V and 6 from J; bases not matched to a gene: 2. The CDR3 contains 13 residues. Looked up from germline, CDR1 is KGHSH and CDR2 is LQKENI. The CDR3 reads CASSRQGAGELFF. DNA for the CDR3: TGTGCCAGCTCACGACAGGGAGCCGGGGAGCTGTTTTTT. The full variable domain, its missing parts supplied by reference TRBV18 and TRBJ2-2, is NAGVMQNPRHLVRRRGQEARLRCSPMKGHSHVYWYRQLPEEGLKFMVYLQKENIIDESGMPKERFSAEFPKEGPSILRIQQVVRGDSAAYFCASSRQGAGELFFGEGSRLTVL.

The J gene is TRBJ1-1, the V gene TRBV11-2; D unresolved. The CDR3 is 15 amino acids. In germline, CDR1 is SGHAT, CDR2 FQNNGV. V lost 5 bases and J lost 0, with 13 bases in between. The CDR3 region is CASSPRRLLNTEAFF. The CDR3 DNA is TGTGCCAGCAGCCCCCGTCGGTTACTGAACACTGAAGCTTTCTTT.

This clone was observed a few times. CDR3 sequence reads: CASSLADRGGSPLHF. DNA for the CDR3: TGTGCCAGCAGCTTGGCCGACAGGGGAGGTTCACCCCTCCACTTT. The gene calls are TRBV5-4 and TRBJ1-6, with 8 bases aligning to TRBD1. The germline V gene has CDR1 SGHNT and CDR2 YYREEE (reference sequence). J was trimmed by 9 bases and V by 0 bases; bases with no gene match: 5. The CDR3 runs 15 residues.

The V gene is TRBV18, the J gene TRBJ1-5; unclear D gene. The CDR3 contains 15 residues. V lost 3 bases and J 0 bases, leaving 9 bases between the germline ends. CDR1 and CDR2 (germline): KGHSH, LQKENI. The CDR3, as DNA: TGTGCCAGCTCACCGGGAATTAGTAGCAATCAGCCCCAGCATTTT. Protein sequence: CASSPGISSNQPQHF.

The genes are TRBV2 and TRBJ1-2; no definite D call. The CDR3 spans 12 residues. V lost 3 bases and J 3 bases, leaving 5 bases between the germline ends. CDR1 is SNHLY, CDR2 FYNNEI, per germline. CDR3 loop: CASSDSYYGYTF. In nucleotides, the CDR3 is TGTGCCAGCAGTGACAGCTACTATGGCTACACCTTC.

The gene calls are TRBV24-1 and TRBJ1-2; D is perhaps TRBD1 (6 bases). Germline V CDR1 and CDR2: KGHDR, SFDVKD. Trimming stripped 6 bases from V and 7 bases from J, with 17 bases between. The CDR3 covers 14 residues. The CDR3 is CATSRQGLDGGYTF. The CDR3 DNA is TGTGCCACCAGTAGGCAGGGGCTGGATGGTGGCTACACCTTC.